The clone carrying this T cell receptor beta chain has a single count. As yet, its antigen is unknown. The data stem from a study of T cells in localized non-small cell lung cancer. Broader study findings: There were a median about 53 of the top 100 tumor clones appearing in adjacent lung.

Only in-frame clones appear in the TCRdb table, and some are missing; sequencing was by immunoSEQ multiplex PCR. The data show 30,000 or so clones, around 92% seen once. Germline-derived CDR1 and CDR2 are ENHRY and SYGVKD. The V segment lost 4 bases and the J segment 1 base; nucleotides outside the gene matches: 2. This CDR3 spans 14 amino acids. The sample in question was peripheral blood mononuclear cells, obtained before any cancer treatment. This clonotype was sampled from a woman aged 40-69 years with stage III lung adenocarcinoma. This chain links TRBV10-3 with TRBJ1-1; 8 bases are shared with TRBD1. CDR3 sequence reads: CAISAGGANTEAFF. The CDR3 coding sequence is TGTGCCATCAGTGCAGGGGGCGCGAACACTGAAGCTTTCTTT.